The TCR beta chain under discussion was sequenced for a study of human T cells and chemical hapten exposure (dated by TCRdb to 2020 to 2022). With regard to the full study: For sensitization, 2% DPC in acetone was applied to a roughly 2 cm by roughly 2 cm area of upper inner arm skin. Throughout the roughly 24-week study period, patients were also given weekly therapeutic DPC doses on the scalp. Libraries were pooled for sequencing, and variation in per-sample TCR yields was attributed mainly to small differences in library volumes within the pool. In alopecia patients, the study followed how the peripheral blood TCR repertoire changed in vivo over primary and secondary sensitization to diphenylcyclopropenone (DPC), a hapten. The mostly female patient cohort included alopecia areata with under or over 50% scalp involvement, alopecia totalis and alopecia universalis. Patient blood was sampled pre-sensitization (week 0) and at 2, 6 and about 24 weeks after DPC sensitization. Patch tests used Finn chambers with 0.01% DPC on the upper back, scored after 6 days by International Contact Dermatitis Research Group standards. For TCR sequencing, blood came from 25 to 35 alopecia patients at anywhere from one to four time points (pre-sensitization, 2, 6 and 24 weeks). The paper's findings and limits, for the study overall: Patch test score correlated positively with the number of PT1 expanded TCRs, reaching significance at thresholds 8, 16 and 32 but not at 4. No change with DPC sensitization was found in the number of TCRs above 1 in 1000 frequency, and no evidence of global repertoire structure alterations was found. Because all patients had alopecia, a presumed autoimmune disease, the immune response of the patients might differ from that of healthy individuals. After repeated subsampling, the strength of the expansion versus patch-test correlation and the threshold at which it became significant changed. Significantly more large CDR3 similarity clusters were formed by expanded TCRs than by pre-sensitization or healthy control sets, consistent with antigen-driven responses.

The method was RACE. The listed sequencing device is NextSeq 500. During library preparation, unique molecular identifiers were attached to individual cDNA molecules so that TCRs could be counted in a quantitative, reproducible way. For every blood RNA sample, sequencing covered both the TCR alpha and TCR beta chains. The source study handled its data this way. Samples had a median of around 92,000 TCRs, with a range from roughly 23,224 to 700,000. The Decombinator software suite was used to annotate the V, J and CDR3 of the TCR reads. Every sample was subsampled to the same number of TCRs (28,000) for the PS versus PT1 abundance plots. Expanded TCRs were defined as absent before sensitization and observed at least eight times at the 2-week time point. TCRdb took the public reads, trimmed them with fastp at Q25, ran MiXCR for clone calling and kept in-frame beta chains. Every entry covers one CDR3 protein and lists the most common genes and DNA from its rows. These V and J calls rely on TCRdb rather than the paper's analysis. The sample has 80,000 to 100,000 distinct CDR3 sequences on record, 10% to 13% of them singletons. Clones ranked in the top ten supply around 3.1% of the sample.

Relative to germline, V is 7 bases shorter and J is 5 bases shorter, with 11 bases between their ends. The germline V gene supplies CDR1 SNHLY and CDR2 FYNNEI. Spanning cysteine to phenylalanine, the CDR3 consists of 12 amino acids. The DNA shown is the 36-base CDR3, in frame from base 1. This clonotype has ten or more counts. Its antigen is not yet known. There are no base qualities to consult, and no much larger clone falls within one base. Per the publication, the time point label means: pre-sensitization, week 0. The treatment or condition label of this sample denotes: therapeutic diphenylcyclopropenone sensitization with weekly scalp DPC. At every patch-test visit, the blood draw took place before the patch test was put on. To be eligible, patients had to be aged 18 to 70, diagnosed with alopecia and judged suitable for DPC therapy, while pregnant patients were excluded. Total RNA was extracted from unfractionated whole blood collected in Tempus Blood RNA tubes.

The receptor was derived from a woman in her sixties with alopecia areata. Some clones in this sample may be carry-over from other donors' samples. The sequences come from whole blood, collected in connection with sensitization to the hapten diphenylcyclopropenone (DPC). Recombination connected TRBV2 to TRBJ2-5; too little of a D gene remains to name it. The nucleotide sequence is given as TGTGCCAGCAAGTCAGGAGCCGAGACCCAGTACTTC. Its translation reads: CASKSGAETQYF.